This T cell receptor (beta chain) originates from a study of control samples from healthy donors and cancer patients. Using immunoSEQ multiplex PCR, the repertoire was profiled, and TCRdb retains in-frame clones only, with some absent. In the table there are roughly 370,000 clones, around nine tenths of which are singletons. The V end was cut by 5 bases, the J end by 6 bases, with 18 bases between. The CDR3 consists of 15 residues. The V gene's germline CDR1 is LNHDA and CDR2 SQIVND (reference sequence). The TCR sequence derives from a man aged 35 to 55 with head and neck cancer. The specimen sequenced was PBMCs. V usage is TRBV19 and J usage is TRBJ2-3; D unresolved. The CDR3 region has the DNA TGTGCCAGTAGTCCGACTCAACGTCCTCCTGATACGCAGTATTTT. Its translation is CASSPTQRPPDTQYF.